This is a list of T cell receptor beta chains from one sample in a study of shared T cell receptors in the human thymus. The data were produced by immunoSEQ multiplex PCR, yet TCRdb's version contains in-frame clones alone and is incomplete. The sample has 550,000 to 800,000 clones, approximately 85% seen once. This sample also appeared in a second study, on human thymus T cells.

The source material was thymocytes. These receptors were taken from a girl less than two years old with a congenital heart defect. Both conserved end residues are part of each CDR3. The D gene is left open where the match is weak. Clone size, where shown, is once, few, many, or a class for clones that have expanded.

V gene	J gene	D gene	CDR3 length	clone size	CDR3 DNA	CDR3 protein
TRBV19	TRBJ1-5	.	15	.	TGTGCCAGATCCCGGGACAACTATAGCAATCAGCCCCAGCATTTT	CARSRDNYSNQPQHF
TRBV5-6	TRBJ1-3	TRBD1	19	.	TGTGCCAGCAGCTACCGGGACAGGGGCAACTACAATCCGGGAAACACCATATATTTT	CASSYRDRGNYNPGNTIYF
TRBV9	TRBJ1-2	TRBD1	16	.	TGTGCCAGCAGCGCCAAGGGACAGACTCAGACCTATGGCTACACCTTC	CASSAKGQTQTYGYTF
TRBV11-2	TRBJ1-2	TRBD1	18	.	TGTGCCAGCAGCTCCGGACAGGAGCGAGGCATACCAAACTATGGCTACACCTTC	CASSSGQERGIPNYGYTF
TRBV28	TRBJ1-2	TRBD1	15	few	TGTGCCAGCAGTCCCCGGACAGGGGGGACTTATGGCTACACCTTC	CASSPRTGGTYGYTF
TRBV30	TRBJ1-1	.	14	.	TGTGCCTGGGGCGGAGCATCCCGGAACACTGAAGCTTTCTTT	CAWGGASRNTEAFF
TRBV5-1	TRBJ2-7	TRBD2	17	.	TGCGCCAGCAGCTTGAGACTAGCGGGGGGGCATTCCTACGAGCAGTACTTC	CASSLRLAGGHSYEQYF
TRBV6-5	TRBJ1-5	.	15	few	TGTGCCAGCAGAACGGGGCCAGGGGACAATCAGCCCCAGCATTTT	CASRTGPGDNQPQHF
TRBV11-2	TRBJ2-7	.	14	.	TGTGCCAGCAGCCCTAACAGGGTGTTAAGCGAGCAGTACTTC	CASSPNRVLSEQYF
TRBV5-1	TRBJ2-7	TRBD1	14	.	TGCGCCAGCAGCTGGGACAGGAGACCCTACGAGCAGTACTTC	CASSWDRRPYEQYF
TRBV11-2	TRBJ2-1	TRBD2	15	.	TGTGCCAGCAGCCATACGGGACTAGCTCTAAATGAGCAGTTCTTC	CASSHTGLALNEQFF
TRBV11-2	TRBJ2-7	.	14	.	TGTGCCAGCAGCCCCCCGCCCCGCTGGGCCGAGCAGTACTTC	CASSPPPRWAEQYF
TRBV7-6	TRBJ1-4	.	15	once	TGTGCCAGCAGCCTCCGGACAAAACTAAATGAAAAACTGTTTTTT	CASSLRTKLNEKLFF
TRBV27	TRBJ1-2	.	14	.	TGTGCCAGCAGCTCCGGGTGGGCGGGGAATGGCTACACCTTC	CASSSGWAGNGYTF
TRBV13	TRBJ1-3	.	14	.	TGTGCCAGCAGCTTAGCACAGACTGGAAACACCATATATTTT	CASSLAQTGNTIYF
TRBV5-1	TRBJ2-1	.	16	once	TGCGCCAGCAGCTTGACAGGGTGGGTTTCCTACAATGAGCAGTTCTTC	CASSLTGWVSYNEQFF
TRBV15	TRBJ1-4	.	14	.	TGTGCCACCAGCAGAGATACGGGTGACAGTGTGGGGCCTTTT	CATSRDTGDSVGPF
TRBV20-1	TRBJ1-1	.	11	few	TGCAGTGCTACCAAGAACACTGAAGCTTTCTTT	CSATKNTEAFF
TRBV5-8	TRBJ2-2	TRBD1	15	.	TGTGCCAGCAGCTACAGGGGTCCGAACACCGGGGAGCTGTTTTTT	CASSYRGPNTGELFF
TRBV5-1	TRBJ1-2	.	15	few	TGCGCCAGCAGCTTGGAGGTACAGGGAAAATATGGCTACACCTTC	CASSLEVQGKYGYTF
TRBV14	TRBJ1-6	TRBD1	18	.	TGTGCCGGCAGCCAAGATGGGTGGCACAGGGGGTCTAATTCACCCCTCCACTTT	CAGSQDGWHRGSNSPLHF
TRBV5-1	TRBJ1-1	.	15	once	TGCGCCAGCAGCCCGGTTACACAGGGTGCGACTGAAGCTTTCTTT	CASSPVTQGATEAFF
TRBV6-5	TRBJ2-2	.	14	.	TGTGCCAGCACCCCCCCCCAGGGGAACGGGGAGCTGTTTTTT	CASTPPQGNGELFF
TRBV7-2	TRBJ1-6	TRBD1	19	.	TGTGCCAGCAGCTTAGTTGGTACAGGGGGAACTTCCTATAATTCACCCCTCCACTTT	CASSLVGTGGTSYNSPLHF
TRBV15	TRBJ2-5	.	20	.	TGTGCCACCAGCAGACCCATTGTCGCCTGGGGTTTAGCGAATAAGGAGACCCAGTACTTC	CATSRPIVAWGLANKETQYF
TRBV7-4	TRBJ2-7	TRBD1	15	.	TGTGCCAGCAGCCAACACAGGGGGCGGTGTGGGGAGCAGTACTTC	CASSQHRGRCGEQYF
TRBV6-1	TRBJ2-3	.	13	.	TGTGCCAGCAGTCGGGACTGCCTTGGGGGGCAGTATTTT	CASSRDCLGGQYF
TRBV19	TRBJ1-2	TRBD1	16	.	TGTGCCAGTAGTACAACACGACAGGGTTTGGACTATGGCTACACCTTC	CASSTTRQGLDYGYTF
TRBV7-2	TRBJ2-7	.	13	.	TGTGCCAGCAGCCTAAGGGGCGGTTACGAGCAGTACTTC	CASSLRGGYEQYF
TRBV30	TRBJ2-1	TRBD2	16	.	TGTGCCTGGAGTCTTACACGGACTAGCTCCTACAATGAGCAGTTCTTC	CAWSLTRTSSYNEQFF
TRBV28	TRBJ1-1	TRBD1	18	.	TGTGCCAGCAGTTTTCCCCACTGGGGGACAGGGAGGAACACTGAAGCTTTCTTT	CASSFPHWGTGRNTEAFF